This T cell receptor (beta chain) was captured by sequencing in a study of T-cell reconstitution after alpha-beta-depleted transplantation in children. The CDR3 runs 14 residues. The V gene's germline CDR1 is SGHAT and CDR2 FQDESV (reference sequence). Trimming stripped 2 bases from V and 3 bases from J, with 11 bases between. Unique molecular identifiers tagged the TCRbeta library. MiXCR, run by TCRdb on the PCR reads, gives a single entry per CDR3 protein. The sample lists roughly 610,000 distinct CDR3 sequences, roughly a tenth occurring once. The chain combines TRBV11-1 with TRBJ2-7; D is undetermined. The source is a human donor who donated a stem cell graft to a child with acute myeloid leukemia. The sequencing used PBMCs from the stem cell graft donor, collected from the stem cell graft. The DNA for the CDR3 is TGTGCCAGCAGCTTAAGGAGTCGGTTCTACGAGCAGTACTTC. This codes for CASSLRSRFYEQYF.